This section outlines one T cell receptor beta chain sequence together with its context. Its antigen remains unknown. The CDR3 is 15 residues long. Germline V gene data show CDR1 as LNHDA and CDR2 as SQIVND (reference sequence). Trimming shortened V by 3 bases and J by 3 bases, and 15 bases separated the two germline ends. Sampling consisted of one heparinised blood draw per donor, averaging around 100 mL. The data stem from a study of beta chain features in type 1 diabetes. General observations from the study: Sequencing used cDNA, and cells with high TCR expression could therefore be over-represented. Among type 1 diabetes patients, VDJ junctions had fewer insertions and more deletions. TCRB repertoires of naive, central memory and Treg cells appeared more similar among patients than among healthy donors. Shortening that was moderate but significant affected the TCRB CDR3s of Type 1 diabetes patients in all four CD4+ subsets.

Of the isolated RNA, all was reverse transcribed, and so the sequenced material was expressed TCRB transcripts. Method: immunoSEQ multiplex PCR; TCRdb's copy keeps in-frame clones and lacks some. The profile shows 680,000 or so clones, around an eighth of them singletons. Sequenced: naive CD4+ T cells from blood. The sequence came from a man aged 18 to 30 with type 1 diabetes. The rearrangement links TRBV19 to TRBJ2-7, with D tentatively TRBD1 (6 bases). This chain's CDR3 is CASSIRSGQHYEQYF. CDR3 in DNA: TGTGCCAGTAGTATCCGTTCGGGACAACACTACGAGCAGTACTTC.